These T cell receptor beta chains were read from a single sample in a study of blood T cell repertoires in COVID-19. Clones were sequenced by immunoSEQ multiplex PCR, and TCRdb holds only the in-frame ones, with some missing. Among roughly 140,000 clones listed, around nine tenths were seen once. Sequenced sample: peripheral blood. The origin of the receptors is a human donor in a cohort sampled during active COVID-19. Each CDR3 is given with its conserved first and last residue. The D gene is left open where the match is weak. The size entry is marked missing in some rows and otherwise reads once, few, many or a size class.

NA	TRBV2	TRBJ1-1	few	CASSGGNLNTEAFF	TGTGCCAGCAGTGGAGGGAACCTGAACACTGAAGCTTTCTTT
TRBD1	TRBV9	TRBJ1-3	NA	CASSPKGQSRSGNTIYF	TGTGCCAGCAGCCCAAAGGGACAGAGCCGATCGGGAAACACCATATATTTT
TRBD2	TRBV5-4	TRBJ2-1	NA	CASSLPSGGQGEQFF	TGTGCCAGCAGCTTGCCAAGCGGGGGGCAGGGGGAGCAGTTCTTC
NA	TRBV5-4	TRBJ2-5	NA	CASSAMQGGRETQYF	TGTGCCAGCAGCGCCATGCAGGGGGGTCGGGAGACCCAGTACTTC
NA	TRBV9	TRBJ2-2	once	CASRTGQNTGELFF	TGTGCCAGCAGAACAGGCCAGAACACCGGGGAGCTGTTTTTT
NA	TRBV9	TRBJ1-2	NA	CASSIGGQSYGYTF	TGTGCCAGCAGCATCGGGGGGCAGAGCTATGGCTACACCTTC
NA	TRBV30	TRBJ1-5	once	CAWRGAPNQPQHF	TGTGCCTGGAGGGGAGCTCCCAATCAGCCCCAGCATTTT
NA	TRBV2	TRBJ1-2	NA	CASTFLTDTINGYTF	TGTGCCAGCACATTCCTGACAGACACTATAAATGGCTACACCTTC
TRBD1	TRBV6-5	TRBJ1-2	NA	CASRRDSSNNYGYTF	TGTGCCAGCAGGAGGGACAGCTCCAATAACTATGGCTACACCTTC
TRBD1	TRBV5-6	TRBJ2-3	NA	CASSLGGQGVRTDTQYF	TGTGCCAGCAGCTTGGGGGGACAGGGGGTAAGGACAGATACGCAGTATTTT
TRBD1	TRBV7-9	TRBJ1-3	NA	CASLTGESDGNTIYF	TGTGCCAGCTTGACAGGGGAGTCGGATGGAAACACCATATATTTT
TRBD1	TRBV28	TRBJ2-7	NA	CASSASGQGISSYEQYF	TGTGCCAGCAGTGCCTCAGGACAGGGCATATCCTCCTACGAGCAGTACTTC
TRBD1	TRBV11-2	TRBJ2-7	NA	CASSPRPATGTGAYEQYF	TGTGCCAGCAGCCCCCGACCCGCAACAGGGACAGGGGCCTACGAGCAGTACTTC
TRBD1	TRBV7-2	TRBJ2-5	few	CASSWGQGDSETQYF	TGTGCCAGCAGCTGGGGACAGGGGGATTCGGAGACCCAGTACTTC
TRBD2	TRBV4-3	TRBJ2-3	NA	CASSQRTSASSTDTQYF	TGCGCCAGCAGCCAAAGGACTAGCGCATCTAGCACAGATACGCAGTATTTT
NA	TRBV6-5	TRBJ2-5	NA	CASSRTAYQETQYF	TGTGCCAGCAGTAGGACAGCGTACCAAGAGACCCAGTACTTC
TRBD1	TRBV2	TRBJ2-2	few	CASSDRGPQELFF	TGTGCCAGCAGCGACAGGGGGCCCCAGGAGCTGTTTTTT